These 7 T cell receptor beta chains share one sample of origin, sequenced in a study of control samples from healthy donors and cancer patients. TCRdb's table, derived via immunoSEQ multiplex PCR, lists solely in-frame clones and lacks some. Among tens of thousands of clones listed, around 93% were seen once. The specimen was PBMCs. The source of these receptors is a middle-aged woman with head and neck cancer.

V and J are TRBV30 and TRBJ1-5; the D is unclear. The V end was cut by 1 base, the J end by 4 bases, with 14 bases between. Germline loops: CDR1 GTSNPN, CDR2 SVGIG (reference sequence). This CDR3 contains 15 residues. CDR3 in amino acids: CAWSAARATNQPQHF. The CDR3 region has the DNA TGTGCCTGGAGTGCGGCCCGAGCCACTAATCAGCCCCAGCATTTT.

V and J are TRBV27 and TRBJ2-3; D may be TRBD2 (6 bases). The CDR3 covers 15 residues. The V gene lost 0 bases and the J gene lost 4 bases, with 11 bases spanning the gap. Germline values: CDR1 MNHEY, CDR2 SMNVEV (reference sequence). Here the CDR3 reads CASSLSSGHADTQYF. CDR3 DNA sequence: TGTGCCAGCAGTTTATCTAGCGGCCATGCAGATACGCAGTATTTT.

The chain combines TRBV5-1 with TRBJ1-1; no clear D. The germline V gene has CDR1 SGHRS and CDR2 YFSETQ. This CDR3 is built from 13 residues. The ends were cut back, 0 bases at V and 1 base at J, with 4 bases in the middle. CDR3 in amino acids: CASSLGRNTEAFF. CDR3 bases: TGCGCCAGCAGCTTGGGACGGAACACTGAAGCTTTCTTT.

The V call is TRBV7-2, the J call TRBJ1-2; D is unresolved. With 6 bases removed from V and 5 bases from J, the gap between germline ends came to 13 bases. The CDR3 runs to 13 residues. CDR1 SGHTA and CDR2 FQGNSA come from the germline V gene. CDR3: CASSVGRLYGYTF. The CDR3 coding sequence is TGTGCCAGCAGTGTGGGGAGGTTATATGGCTACACCTTC.

V is TRBV29-1 and J is TRBJ1-2; TRBD1 might be the D (6 bases). The germline V and J ends were trimmed by 7 bases and 6 bases, with 15 bases remaining between them. CDR1 SQVTM and CDR2 ANQGSEA come from the germline V gene. The CDR3 is made up of 12 amino acids. The CDR3 loop is CSALGGEDGYTF. The CDR3 DNA follows: TGCAGCGCCCTCGGGGGCGAGGATGGCTACACCTTC. Complete variable domain (other parts from reference TRBV29-1 and TRBJ1-2): SAVISQKPSRDICQRGTSLTIQCQVDSQVTMMFWYRQQPGQSLTLIATANQGSEATYESGFVIDKFPISRPNLTFSTLTVSNMSPEDSSIYLCSALGGEDGYTFGSGTRLTVV.

CDR3 region: CASSLNRDRSHGYTF. CDR3 sequence (DNA): TGTGCCAGTTCCCTTAACCGGGACAGGAGCCATGGCTACACCTTC. The chain links TRBV19 to TRBJ1-2; 8 bases are shared with TRBD1. From germline, CDR1 is LNHDA and CDR2 SQIVND (reference sequence). This CDR3 comprises 15 residues. Trimming cost V 8 bases and J 6 bases; bases outside gene matches: 14.

The rearrangement links TRBV5-1 to TRBJ2-7; D may be TRBD1 (5 bases). Between the trimmed V and J ends, which lost 4 bases and 7 bases, there was a span of 21 bases. Germline V gene sequence: CDR1 SGHRS, CDR2 YFSETQ. The CDR3 has 15 amino acids. This chain's CDR3 is CASSLRQRGRAEQYF. In nucleotides, the CDR3 is TGCGCCAGCAGCCTGAGACAGAGAGGAAGGGCAGAGCAGTACTTC.